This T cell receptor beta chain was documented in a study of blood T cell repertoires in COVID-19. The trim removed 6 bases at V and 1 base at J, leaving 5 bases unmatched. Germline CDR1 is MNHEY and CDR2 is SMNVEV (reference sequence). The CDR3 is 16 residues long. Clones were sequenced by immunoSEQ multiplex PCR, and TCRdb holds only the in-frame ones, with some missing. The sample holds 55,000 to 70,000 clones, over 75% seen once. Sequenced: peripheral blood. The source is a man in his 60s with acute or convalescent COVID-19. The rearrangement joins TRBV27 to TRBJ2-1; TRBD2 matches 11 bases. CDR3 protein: CASRTSGGDSYNEQFF. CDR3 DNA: TGTGCCAGCAGAACTAGCGGGGGAGATTCCTACAATGAGCAGTTCTTC.